These 12 T cell receptor beta chains came from one sample sequenced in a study of T-cell memory formation after mild COVID-19. TCRdb ran MiXCR on the 5' RACE reads and lists one entry per CDR3 protein. The sample lists about 240,000 distinct CDR3 sequences; roughly a tenth were seen once. The sample taken for sequencing was PBMCs or a T cell subset sorted from them (not recorded which). These receptors were taken from a man aged 18 to 29 who had mild COVID-19 (a few samples of this study predate the infection). Cell type and time point are not known.

This clonotype was seen only a few times. The chain joins TRBV29-1 to TRBJ2-1, with TRBD1 identical over 11 bases. The CDR3 has 15 amino acids. CDR1 SQVTM and CDR2 ANQGSEA come from the germline V gene. V was pared by 2 bases and J by 2 bases, with 2 bases of the junction left unmatched. The CDR3 reads CSVERGQGAYNEQFF. CDR3 coding DNA: TGCAGCGTTGAAAGGGGACAGGGGGCCTACAATGAGCAGTTCTTC.

This clonotype was counted a few times. The genes are TRBV7-9 and TRBJ1-1; 7 bases line up with TRBD1. The germline CDR1 and CDR2 sequences are SEHNR and FQNEAQ (reference sequence). V gave up 10 bases and J gave up 5 bases; unmatched junction bases: 7. The CDR3 sequence is 12 residues long. CDR3 sequence (DNA): TGTGCCACCGAGGGGGCGCGAACTGAAGCTTTCTTT. Encoded protein: CATEGARTEAFF.

In its sample, this clonotype was seen a few times. V usage is TRBV6-2 or TRBV6-3 and J usage is TRBJ2-1; no reliable D call. Germline CDR1 and CDR2: MNHEY and SVGEGT. The CDR3 is 13 amino acids. V gave up 2 bases and J gave up 7 bases, with 9 bases separating them. CDR3 sequence: CASSYRLPNEQFF. For the CDR3, the DNA is TGTGCCAGCAGTTACCGACTTCCGAATGAGCAGTTCTTC.

This clonotype was picked up a small number of times. The V gene is TRBV7-2, the J gene TRBJ2-3; TRBD2 aligns across 10 bases. Losses at the gene ends were 7 bases for V and 1 base for J; bases not matched to a gene: 5. Germline CDR1 SGHTA, CDR2 FQGNSA. The CDR3 spans 15 residues. In nucleotides, the CDR3 is TGTGCCAGCACCACTGGACTAGCGGGCACAGATACGCAGTATTTT. Protein: CASTTGLAGTDTQYF.

The gene calls are TRBV7-3 and TRBJ2-2; no clear D gene. V was shortened by 6 bases and J by 5 bases, with 10 bases between the two germline ends. Per germline, CDR1 SGHTA and CDR2 FQGTGA. The CDR3 is 13 residues long. This CDR3 is CASSSRRTGELFF. The CDR3 DNA reads TGTGCCAGCAGTTCTCGCCGGACCGGGGAGCTGTTTTTT.

The chain joins TRBV3-1 to TRBJ1-1; tentatively, D is TRBD1 (5 bases). Trimming cost V 0 bases and J 10 bases, with 12 bases left between them. The CDR3 is made up of 13 amino acids. Germline V gives CDR1 LGHDT, CDR2 YNNKEL (reference sequence). In nucleotides, the CDR3 is TGTGCCAGCAGCCAAGACAGCGTTAGGGGAGCTTTCTTT. It encodes CASSQDSVRGAFF.

The chain carries TRBV5-6 and TRBJ2-6, with D perhaps matching TRBD1 (7 bases). Germline V gene lookup returns CDR1 SGHDT and CDR2 YYEEEE. V was cut by 0 bases and J by 3 bases, with 19 bases left in between. The CDR3 has 19 residues. CDR3 sequence: CASSLGFAGGSLGANVLTF. CDR3 nucleotides: TGTGCCAGCAGCTTGGGGTTCGCAGGGGGGTCCCTTGGGGCCAACGTCCTGACTTTC.

This clonotype occurred many times. This chain joins TRBV7-2 and TRBJ1-5; 7 nucleotides agree with TRBD1. The germline V gene encodes CDR1 SGHTA and CDR2 FQGNSA. With V trimmed by 5 bases and J by 4 bases, 2 bases remained unmatched. The CDR3 spans 13 residues. CDR3 amino acids: CASSGDRNQPQHF. The CDR3 bases are TGTGCCAGCAGCGGGGACAGAAATCAGCCCCAGCATTTT.

This clonotype was seen more than once but under ten times. The J gene is TRBJ1-2, the V gene TRBV12-3 or TRBV12-4; 7 bases are a match to TRBD1. V was clipped by 3 bases and J by 5 bases; unmatched bases: 3. The CDR3 has 13 residues. The CDR3 DNA reads TGTGCCAGCAGTTTTCAGGGGGGGTATGGCTACACCTTC. Translated, it gives CASSFQGGYGYTF.

This clonotype turned up a few times. The chain couples TRBV7-9 to TRBJ2-3; no definite D call. The CDR3 is 13 residues long. V lost 4 bases, J lost 2 bases, and 7 bases lay in between. Germline V gives CDR1 SEHNR, CDR2 FQNEAQ (reference sequence). CDR3 residues: CASSSPVTDTQYF. The CDR3 bases are TGTGCCAGCAGCTCTCCTGTCACAGATACGCAGTATTTT.

This clonotype was seen at least ten times. The chain uses TRBV9 and TRBJ2-7; TRBD1 aligns across 7 bases. Germline values: CDR1 SGDLS, CDR2 YYNGEE. The CDR3 covers 13 residues. Losses at the gene ends were 7 bases for V and 0 bases for J; bases not matched to a gene: 4. The CDR3 is CASRQGVSYEQYF. In DNA, the CDR3 is TGTGCCAGCCGACAGGGAGTCTCCTACGAGCAGTACTTC.

The chain recombines TRBV5-1 with TRBJ2-7, with 12 positions matching TRBD2. Looked up from germline, CDR1 is SGHRS and CDR2 is YFSETQ. The CDR3 length is 17 residues. V shed 4 bases, J shed 0 bases, and the junction held 8 bases outside the gene matches. The CDR3, as DNA: TGCGCCAGCAGCATGTGGACTAGCGGGGTAAGCTCCTACGAGCAGTACTTC. It yields the protein CASSMWTSGVSSYEQYF.